Below are 13 T cell receptor beta chains sequenced from a single sample in a study of cytomegalovirus exposure and HLA in healthy donors (dated by TCRdb to the late 2010s). Libraries came from the immunoSEQ multiplex PCR assay. A mixture of 60 forward primers for TCR Vbeta segments and 13 reverse primers for TCR Jbeta segments was used in the multiplex PCR. TCRdb carries this immuneACCESS record with in-frame sequences only. Its versions omit some clonotypes, under half of them owing to an unresolved V gene in the studies checked, with the rest unexplained. This sample holds some 130,000 clones; nearly 85% were observed only once. The ten most abundant clones make up approximately 1.2% of the sample. Sequenced: PBMCs. The receptors were gathered from a boy younger than 18 in good health and CMV-seronegative.

J is TRBJ2-5 and V is TRBV13; TRBD1 matches 7 bases. The germline V gene encodes CDR1 PRHDT and CDR2 FYEKMQ (reference sequence). Trimming took 5 bases from V and 5 from J; bases not matched to a gene: 5. The CDR3 sequence is 13 residues long. CDR3 sequence: CASSPLGQETQYF. The CDR3 nucleotides read TGTGCCAGCAGCCCCTTGGGACAGGAGACCCAGTACTTC. The whole variable domain, filled in from reference TRBV13 and TRBJ2-5, reads AAGVIQSPRHLIKEKRETATLKCYPIPRHDTVYWYQQGPGQDPQFLISFYEKMQSDKGSIPDRFSAQQFSDYHSELNMSSLELGDSALYFCASSPLGQETQYFGPGTRLLVL.

The chain couples TRBV11-3 to TRBJ2-7; D is possibly TRBD2 (6 bases). The germline CDR1 and CDR2 sequences are SGHNT and YENEEA. V was trimmed by 6 bases and J by 5 bases, leaving 20 bases between them. The CDR3 extends over 15 amino acids. The CDR3 DNA follows: TGTGCCAGCAGTTCTAAGTGGGGAGGCGAAAACGAGCAGTACTTC. Translating gives CASSSKWGGENEQYF.

This chain joins TRBV5-4 and TRBJ2-7; D may be TRBD1 (6 bases). CDR3 length: 15 amino acids. Trimming removed 4 bases at V and 3 bases at J, with 17 bases between. CDR1 and CDR2 from the germline V gene are SGHNT and YYREEE (reference sequence). In nucleotides, the CDR3 is TGTGCCAGCAGCCTGACAGGTTCTAATTTCTACGAGCAGTACTTC. This encodes CASSLTGSNFYEQYF.

The chain recombines TRBV7-2 with TRBJ1-1, with D unresolved. The V gene lost 5 bases and the J gene lost 4 bases, with 14 bases spanning the gap. Germline V gene data show CDR1 as SGHTA and CDR2 as FQGNSA. CDR3 length equals 14 residues. The CDR3 is CASSPSSRFTEAFF. CDR3 sequence (DNA): TGTGCCAGCAGCCCATCCTCCAGATTCACTGAAGCTTTCTTT.

The gene calls are TRBV10-3 and TRBJ2-3, with D hard to call. This CDR3 has 13 amino acids. Deletions cut 5 bases from V and 0 bases from J, with 6 bases between. Germline-derived CDR1 and CDR2 are ENHRY and SYGVKD. CDR3 residues: CAISMTSTDTQYF. The DNA of the CDR3 is TGTGCCATCAGTATGACTAGCACAGATACGCAGTATTTT.

The CDR3 coding sequence is TGCGCCAGCAGCTTACAGGGCGGGAGCACTGAAGCTTTCTTT. Translating gives CASSLQGGSTEAFF. The chain uses TRBV5-1 and TRBJ1-1, with a possible D match to TRBD1 (6 bases). The CDR3 covers 14 residues. Trimming removed 2 bases at V and 4 bases at J, with 12 bases between. Looked up from germline, CDR1 is SGHRS and CDR2 is YFSETQ.

This clone was counted only a few times. This chain connects TRBV30 to TRBJ2-3; 12 bases fit TRBD2. Per the germline V gene, CDR1 is GTSNPN and CDR2 is SVGIG (reference sequence). V dropped 1 base and J dropped 4; count of bases not matched to a gene: 6. The CDR3 has 16 residues. CDR3 region: CAWSDGTSGQPDTQYF. In DNA form, the CDR3 reads TGTGCCTGGAGTGACGGGACTAGCGGGCAGCCAGATACGCAGTATTTT.

The rearrangement uses TRBV4-1 and TRBJ1-2; D call uncertain. V was cut by 1 base and J by 2 bases, with 8 bases left in between. CDR1 and CDR2 from the germline V gene are MGHRA and YSYEKL. The CDR3 extends over 14 amino acids. The CDR3 DNA is TGCGCCAGCAGCCAAGGGCAGGTAAACTATGGCTACACCTTC. Amino acids: CASSQGQVNYGYTF.

By share of the sample, this clone is medium-sized. V usage is TRBV7-9 and J usage is TRBJ2-1, with TRBD2 as a possible D gene (6 bases). CDR3 length: 15 residues. Germline CDR1 and CDR2: SEHNR and FQNEAQ (reference sequence). Trimming pared 4 bases from V and 6 bases from J, leaving 16 bases between. The CDR3 sequence is CASSSTTGSGNEQFF. The CDR3 DNA follows: TGTGCCAGCAGCTCGACGACGGGTAGCGGCAATGAGCAGTTCTTC.

The chain combines TRBV5-6 with TRBJ2-7, with 11 bases identical to TRBD2. V trimming: 4 bases; J trimming: 5 bases; junction bases outside the gene matches: 11. The CDR3 has 16 amino acids. Germline V gives CDR1 SGHDT, CDR2 YYEEEE. This chain's CDR3 is CASSAGASGRRNEQYF. CDR3 nucleotide sequence: TGTGCCAGCAGCGCTGGGGCTAGCGGGAGGCGGAACGAGCAGTACTTC.

V gene TRBV5-6 combines with J gene TRBJ2-7; weak D call: TRBD2 (6 bases). From germline, CDR1 is SGHDT and CDR2 YYEEEE. The CDR3 length is 14 residues. Trimming took 4 bases from V and 2 from J, leaving 13 bases between them. The CDR3 nucleotides are TGTGCCAGCAGCCCGTGGGACTCAGCCTACGAGCAGTACTTC. Its protein is CASSPWDSAYEQYF. Variable domain in full (rest from reference TRBV5-6 and TRBJ2-7): DAGVTQSPTHLIKTRGQQVTLRCSPKSGHDTVSWYQQALGQGPQFIFQYYEEEERQRGNFPDRFSGHQFPNYSSELNVNALLLGDSALYLCASSPWDSAYEQYFGPGTRLTVT.

V gene TRBV5-1 combines with J gene TRBJ2-3; 7 bases line up with TRBD2. Germline V CDR1 and CDR2: SGHRS, YFSETQ. Losses at the gene ends were 4 bases for V and 4 bases for J; bases not matched to a gene: 12. The CDR3 consists of 16 residues. This CDR3 reads CASSTGTNTSPDTQYF. The CDR3 DNA is TGCGCCAGCAGCACCGGGACTAACACCTCCCCAGATACGCAGTATTTT.

The chain combines TRBV4-1 with TRBJ2-7, with TRBD1 matching 8 bases. Germline V lookup: CDR1 MGHRA, CDR2 YSYEKL. The J segment lost 5 bases and the V segment lost 1 base, leaving 7 bases of the junction unmatched. CDR3 length equals 15 residues. The DNA for the CDR3 is TGCGCCAGCAGCCAAGGAAGGGTGGACAGGGACGAGCAGTACTTC. Translation: CASSQGRVDRDEQYF.